This T cell receptor (beta chain) was recorded in a study of T cells in Graves' hyperthyroidism and ophthalmopathy (dated by TCRdb to the late 2010s). Regarding the study in general: Peripheral blood was sampled at the time of initial diagnosis, prior to any treatment. A discovery cohort of fewer than 110 patients, about 43 with Graves' ophthalmopathy and approximately 60 with stable Graves' hyperthyroidism, was used to find distinguishing TCR V-J signatures. Prospective prediction of ophthalmopathy was tested in an independent validation cohort consisting of roughly 20 hyperthyroidism patients and 15 or so patients who later progressed to ophthalmopathy. The 75 to 100 discovery patients were randomly split 7:3 into training and test sets. In addition, the study compared T-cell repertoires in thyroid tissue and in blood from about 6 Graves' hyperthyroidism patients. After sampling, hyperthyroidism patients received methimazole starting at 30 mg daily, and ophthalmopathy patients received high-dose intravenous methylprednisolone. The paper reports TCR Vbeta CDR3 sequencing of over 120 peripheral blood samples: under 45 ophthalmopathy, approximately 74 hyperthyroidism and 17 progressor patients. What the authors observed across the whole study: Sample size was not statistically predetermined, and blinding of investigators to group allocation was not performed. A model built on a 13 V-J signature distinguished ophthalmopathy from stable hyperthyroidism, reaching about 88% sensitivity and about 81% specificity in cross-validation and 80%/75% in testing. During validation, the model predicted progression to ophthalmopathy a median of roughly 7.1 months ahead of onset, with 70.59% sensitivity and 72% to 80% specificity. Most expanded thyroid clonotypes (frequency above 0.001) were also found in blood, which suggests that blood repertoires may mirror thyroid immune responses.

About this clonotype itself: It lacks a known antigen. Base qualities are not recorded, but no much larger clone differs from it by a single base.

The CDR3 runs 15 residues from the cysteine to the phenylalanine. Here the CDR3 DNA is all that survives: 45 bases in frame from base 1. V and J are truncated by 0 bases and 5 bases respectively, leaving an intervening sequence of 15 bases. As encoded in the germline V gene (reference sequence), CDR1 is SGHNT while CDR2 is YYREEE. Ophthalmopathy patients had moderately to severely active disease, with a Clinical Activity Score of 3 or more, a NOSPECS grade of 4 or more, and a disease duration of less than 3 months. Exclusion was applied to patients with uncontrolled infections, other autoimmune diseases, pregnancy or lactation. Clinical symptoms, serum thyroxine and TRAb, thyroid ultrasound, and orbital computed tomography formed the basis for the diagnoses. PBMCs were separated from approximately 10 ml of fresh peripheral blood using Ficoll-Paque density gradient centrifugation. Trizol reagent was used to extract total RNA, and RNA quality was then checked on an Agilent 2100 Bioanalyzer.

The TCR beta CDR3 regions were amplified from RNA transcripts. For the first round of RT-PCR on the TCR CDR3, the HTBI primer set was used together with the Qiagen OneStep RT-PCR kit. The libraries were constructed in a second round of multiplex PCR and then size-selected and purified. Paired-end sequencing of the libraries was performed with 100 bp reads on an Illumina HiSeq2000. The authors' pipeline ran thus. SOAPnuke was used to process the raw data, throwing out any read that contained adapters or uncalled bases, had a mean Phred below 15, or lacked an exact constant-primer or identifier match. High-quality paired reads were merged with COPE v1.2.5, and unique nucleotide sequences were defined as clonotypes. MiTCR v1.1 was used to align the clonotypes against IMGT TRBV, TRBD and TRBJ reference segments. Only V-J combinations with frequency above 0.0001, covering 99% to 99.2% of repertoires, were analysed. A TCS score was defined as the ratio between F50 (clonal expansion) and ExV (chaos), using BLOSUM62-based TCRdist between CDR3 peptides within each V-J. Welch's t-statistics and random forest reduced around 510 V-J features to 10 to 15, which were used in a naive Bayes classifier (R e1071). TCRdb reran the public reads through fastp at Q25 and MiXCR, keeping productive beta chains. Rows merge per CDR3 protein into single entries with the most common DNA and genes. The V and J calls were not made by the authors but by TCRdb's processing. Within this sample are approximately 600,000 distinct CDR3 sequences, with 14% of them counted one time only. The top ten hold 6.5% to 9% of the sample.

The sample was blood. The rearranged segments are TRBV5-4 and TRBJ2-7; the D element could tentatively be TRBD1 or TRBD2, as 5 bases agree for each. The receptor comes from a woman under 30 with Graves' ophthalmopathy. The DNA sequence reads TGTGCCAGCAGCTTGGGAGGGCAGGGAGAGAACGAGCAGTACTTC. The translation is CASSLGGQGENEQYF.